This T cell receptor beta chain was observed in a study of T cells in Graves' hyperthyroidism and ophthalmopathy. Regions amplified from RNA transcripts were the TCR beta CDR3 regions. The TCR CDR3 first-round RT-PCR relied on the HTBI primer set. Each CDR3 protein gets one entry after TCRdb re-called the multiplex PCR reads with MiXCR. The sample consists of fewer than 350,000 distinct CDR3 sequences, approximately 18% of them appearing once. The hyperthyroidism was newly diagnosed and had lasted under 2 months; the patients were aged 18 to 65. PBMCs came from about 10 ml fresh peripheral blood. Study-wide results and limits: Within blood appeared most thyroid clonotypes that had expanded above 0.001. Separating ophthalmopathy from stable hyperthyroidism was achieved by a 13 V-J model.

Note on this clonotype: What it binds is unknown. This sequence may be a read error, since a much larger clone differs from it by one base.

This CDR3 has 15 residues. The V gene's germline CDR1 is MDHEN and CDR2 SYDVKM. Source material: blood. J is TRBJ2-5 and V is TRBV28; TRBD1 aligns across 7 bases. The receptor's source is a woman aged 45 to 65 with Graves' hyperthyroidism. The chain's CDR3 is CASNLQRQGEETQYF. The CDR3 DNA follows: TGTGCCAGCAATTTACAGCGACAGGGTGAAGAGACCCAGTACTTC.